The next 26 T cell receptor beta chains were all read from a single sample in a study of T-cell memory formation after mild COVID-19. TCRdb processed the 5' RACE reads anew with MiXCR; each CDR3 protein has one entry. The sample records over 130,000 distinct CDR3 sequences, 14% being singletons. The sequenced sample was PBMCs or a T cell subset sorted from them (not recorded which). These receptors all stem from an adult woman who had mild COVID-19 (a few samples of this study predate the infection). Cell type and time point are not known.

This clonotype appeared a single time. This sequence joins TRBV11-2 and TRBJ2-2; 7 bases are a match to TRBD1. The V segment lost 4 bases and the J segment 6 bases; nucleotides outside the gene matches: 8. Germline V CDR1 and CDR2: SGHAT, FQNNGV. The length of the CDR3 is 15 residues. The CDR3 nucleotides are TGTGCCAGCAGCTATCGACAGGGCGGGTCCGGGGAGCTGTTTTTT. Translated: CASSYRQGGSGELFF.

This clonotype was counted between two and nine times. CDR3 loop: CASSPGPSGGDEQFF. CDR3 nucleotide sequence: TGCGCCAGCAGCCCCGGGCCTAGCGGGGGGGATGAGCAGTTCTTC. The genes are TRBV5-1 and TRBJ2-1; 12 nucleotides agree with TRBD2. This CDR3 is built from 15 residues. Germline V gene sequence: CDR1 SGHRS, CDR2 YFSETQ. Germline trimming cut 4 bases from V and 8 bases from J; bases unmatched to any gene: 7.

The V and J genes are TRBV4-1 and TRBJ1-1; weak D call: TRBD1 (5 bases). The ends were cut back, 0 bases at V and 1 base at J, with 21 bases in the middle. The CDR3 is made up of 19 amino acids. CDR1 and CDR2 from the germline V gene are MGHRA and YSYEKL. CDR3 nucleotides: TGCGCCAGCAGCCAAGATCATACCAAAATTAGGGGCAAGAACACTGAAGCTTTCTTT. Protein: CASSQDHTKIRGKNTEAFF.

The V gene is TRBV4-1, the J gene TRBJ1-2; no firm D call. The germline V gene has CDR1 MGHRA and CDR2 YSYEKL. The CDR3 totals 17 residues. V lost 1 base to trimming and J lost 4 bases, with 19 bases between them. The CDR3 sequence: CASSQVGNQDVTYGYTF. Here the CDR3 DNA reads TGCGCCAGCAGCCAAGTTGGGAACCAGGACGTAACCTATGGCTACACCTTC.

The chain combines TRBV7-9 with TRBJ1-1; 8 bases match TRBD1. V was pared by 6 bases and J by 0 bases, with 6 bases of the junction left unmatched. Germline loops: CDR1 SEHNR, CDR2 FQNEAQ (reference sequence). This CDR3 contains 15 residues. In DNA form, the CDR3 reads TGTGCCAGCAGGGGAACGGACAGGGTGAACACTGAAGCTTTCTTT. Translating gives CASRGTDRVNTEAFF. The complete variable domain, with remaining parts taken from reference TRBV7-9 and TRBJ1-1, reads DTGVSQNPRHKITKRGQNVTFRCDPISEHNRLYWYRQTLGQGPEFLTYFQNEAQLEKSRLLSDRFSAERPKGSFSTLEIQRTEQGDSAMYLCASRGTDRVNTEAFFGQGTRLTVV.

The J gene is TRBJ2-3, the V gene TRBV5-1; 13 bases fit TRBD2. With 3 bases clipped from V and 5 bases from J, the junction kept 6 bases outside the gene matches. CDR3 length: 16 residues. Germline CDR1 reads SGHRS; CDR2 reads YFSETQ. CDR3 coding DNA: TGCGCCAGCAGCTCCGGACTAGCGGGAGTAGTAGATACGCAGTATTTT. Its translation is CASSSGLAGVVDTQYF.

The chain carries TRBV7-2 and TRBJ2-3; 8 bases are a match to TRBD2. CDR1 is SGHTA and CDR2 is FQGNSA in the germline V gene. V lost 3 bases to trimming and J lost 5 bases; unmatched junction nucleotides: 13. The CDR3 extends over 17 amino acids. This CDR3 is CASSFLSSGGRGDTQYF. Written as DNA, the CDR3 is TGTGCCAGCAGCTTCCTCTCAAGCGGGGGCCGGGGAGATACGCAGTATTTT.

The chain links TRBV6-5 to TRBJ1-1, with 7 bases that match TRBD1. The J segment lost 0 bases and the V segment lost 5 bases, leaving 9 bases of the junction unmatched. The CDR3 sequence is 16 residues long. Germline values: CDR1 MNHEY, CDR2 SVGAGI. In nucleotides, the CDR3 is TGTGCCAGCAGTACCGACAGGGAGACCATGAACACTGAAGCTTTCTTT. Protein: CASSTDRETMNTEAFF.

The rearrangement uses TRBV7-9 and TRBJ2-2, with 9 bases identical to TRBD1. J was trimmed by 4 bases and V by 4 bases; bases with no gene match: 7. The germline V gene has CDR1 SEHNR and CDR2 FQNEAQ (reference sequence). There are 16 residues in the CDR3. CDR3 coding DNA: TGTGCCAGCAGCTCACCGGGACAGGGTCTCACCGGGGAGCTGTTTTTT. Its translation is CASSSPGQGLTGELFF.

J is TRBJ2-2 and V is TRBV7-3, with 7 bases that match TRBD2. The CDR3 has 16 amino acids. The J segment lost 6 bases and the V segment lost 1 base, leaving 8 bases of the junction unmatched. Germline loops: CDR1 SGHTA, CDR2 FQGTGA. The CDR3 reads CASSLIGGRGAGELFF. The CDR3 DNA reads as TGTGCCAGCAGCTTAATCGGCGGGAGAGGGGCCGGGGAGCTGTTTTTT.

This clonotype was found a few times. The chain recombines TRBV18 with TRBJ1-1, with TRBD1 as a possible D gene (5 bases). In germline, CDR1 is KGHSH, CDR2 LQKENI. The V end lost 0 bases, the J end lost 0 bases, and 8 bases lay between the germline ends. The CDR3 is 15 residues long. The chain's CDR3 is CASSPPWGMNTEAFF. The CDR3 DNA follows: TGTGCCAGCTCACCACCCTGGGGCATGAACACTGAAGCTTTCTTT. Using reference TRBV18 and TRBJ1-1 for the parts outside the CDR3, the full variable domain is NAGVMQNPRHLVRRRGQEARLRCSPMKGHSHVYWYRQLPEEGLKFMVYLQKENIIDESGMPKERFSAEFPKEGPSILRIQQVVRGDSAAYFCASSPPWGMNTEAFFGQGTRLTVV.

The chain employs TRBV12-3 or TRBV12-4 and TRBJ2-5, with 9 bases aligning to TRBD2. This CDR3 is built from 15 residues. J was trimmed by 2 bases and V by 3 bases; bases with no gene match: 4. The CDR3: CASSFEREAQETQYF. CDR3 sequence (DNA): TGTGCCAGCAGTTTTGAGCGGGAGGCTCAAGAGACCCAGTACTTC.

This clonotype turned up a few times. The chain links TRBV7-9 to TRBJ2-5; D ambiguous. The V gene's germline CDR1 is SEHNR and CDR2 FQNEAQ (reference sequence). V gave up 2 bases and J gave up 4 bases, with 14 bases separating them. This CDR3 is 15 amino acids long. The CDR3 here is CASSLSLVVPETQYF. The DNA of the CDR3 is TGTGCCAGCAGCTTATCATTAGTCGTCCCAGAGACCCAGTACTTC.

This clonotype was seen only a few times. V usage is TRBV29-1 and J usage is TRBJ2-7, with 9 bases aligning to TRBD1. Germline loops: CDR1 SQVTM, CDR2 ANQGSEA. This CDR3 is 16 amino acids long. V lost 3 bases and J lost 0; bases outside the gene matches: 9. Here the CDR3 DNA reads TGCAGCGTTGAGCTTACCGGGACAGGGTTCTCCTACGAGCAGTACTTC. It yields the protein CSVELTGTGFSYEQYF.

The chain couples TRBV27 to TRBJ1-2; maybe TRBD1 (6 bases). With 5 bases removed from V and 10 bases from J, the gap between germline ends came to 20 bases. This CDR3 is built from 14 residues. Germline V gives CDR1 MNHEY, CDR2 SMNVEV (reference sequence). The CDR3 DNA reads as TGTGCCAGCAGTCCGATTGCAGGGGCTCTAGCCTACACCTTC. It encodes CASSPIAGALAYTF.

CDR3 bases: TGTGCCAGCAGCCCCGGGACCGGCAGCCAAGAGACCCAGTACTTC. Protein product: CASSPGTGSQETQYF. The rearrangement uses TRBV12-3 or TRBV12-4 and TRBJ2-5; perhaps D is TRBD1 or TRBD2 (5 bases each). Trimming pared 6 bases from V and 1 base from J, leaving 15 bases between. The CDR3 is 15 amino acids.

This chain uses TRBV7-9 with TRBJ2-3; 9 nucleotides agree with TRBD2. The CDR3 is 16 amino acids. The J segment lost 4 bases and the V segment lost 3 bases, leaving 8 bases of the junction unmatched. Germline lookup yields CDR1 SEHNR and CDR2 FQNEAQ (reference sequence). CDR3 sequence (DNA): TGTGCCAGCAGCTTTGTTGCTAGCGGGATATCAGATACGCAGTATTTT. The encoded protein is CASSFVASGISDTQYF.

CDR3: CASGPGPANTEAFF. The DNA of the CDR3 is TGTGCCAGCGGACCGGGACCGGCGAACACTGAAGCTTTCTTT. The J gene is TRBJ1-1, the V gene TRBV4-2, with D perhaps TRBD1 (5 bases). This CDR3 region has 14 residues. V lost 8 bases, J lost 1 base, and 14 bases lay in between. Germline V gene sequence: CDR1 LGHNA, CDR2 YNFKEQ.

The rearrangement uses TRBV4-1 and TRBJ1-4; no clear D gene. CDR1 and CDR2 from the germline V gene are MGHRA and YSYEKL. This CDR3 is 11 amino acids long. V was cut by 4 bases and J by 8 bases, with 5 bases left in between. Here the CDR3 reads CASSPGEKLFF. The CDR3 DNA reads TGCGCCAGCAGCCCGGGCGAAAAACTGTTTTTT.

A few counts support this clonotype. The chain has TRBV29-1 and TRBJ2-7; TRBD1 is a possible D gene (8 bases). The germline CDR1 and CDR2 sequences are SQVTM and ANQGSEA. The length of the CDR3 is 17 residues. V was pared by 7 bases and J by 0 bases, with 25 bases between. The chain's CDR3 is CSAFRDRREFGSYEQYF. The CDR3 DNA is TGCAGCGCGTTCAGGGACAGGCGGGAGTTTGGCTCCTACGAGCAGTACTTC.

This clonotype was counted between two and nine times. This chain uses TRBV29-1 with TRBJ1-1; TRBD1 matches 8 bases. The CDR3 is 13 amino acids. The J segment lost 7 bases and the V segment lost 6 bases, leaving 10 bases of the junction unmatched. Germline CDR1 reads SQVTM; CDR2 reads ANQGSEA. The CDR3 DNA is TGCAGCGTGTGGACAGGGCGATTCTATGAAGCTTTCTTT. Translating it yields CSVWTGRFYEAFF.

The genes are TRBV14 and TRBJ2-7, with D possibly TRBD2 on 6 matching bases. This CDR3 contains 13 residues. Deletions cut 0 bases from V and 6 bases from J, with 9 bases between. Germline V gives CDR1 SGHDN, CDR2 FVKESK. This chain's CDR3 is CASSQEGGTEQYF. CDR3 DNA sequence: TGTGCCAGCAGCCAAGAGGGGGGTACCGAGCAGTACTTC.

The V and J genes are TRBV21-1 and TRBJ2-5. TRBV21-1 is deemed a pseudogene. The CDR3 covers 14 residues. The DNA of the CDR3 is TGTGCCAGCAGCAAACAGAGTCGGCAAGAGACCCAGTACTTC. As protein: CASSKQSRQETQYF.

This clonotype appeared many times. CDR3 sequence (DNA): TGTGCCAGCACCCCCGCAGGGGTAGACGGTTCCTACGAGCAGTACTTC. Translating gives CASTPAGVDGSYEQYF. The rearrangement joins TRBV7-9 to TRBJ2-7; TRBD1 is a possible D gene (6 bases). CDR1 SEHNR and CDR2 FQNEAQ come from the germline V gene (reference sequence). V shed 7 bases and J shed 1 base, with 20 bases lying between them. This CDR3 has 16 residues.

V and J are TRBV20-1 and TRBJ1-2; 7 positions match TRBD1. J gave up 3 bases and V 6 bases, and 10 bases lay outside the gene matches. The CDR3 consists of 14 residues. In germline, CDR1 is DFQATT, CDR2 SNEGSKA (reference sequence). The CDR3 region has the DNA TGCAGTGCCACGGTGGACAGGAGCTACTATGGCTACACCTTC. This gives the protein CSATVDRSYYGYTF.

CDR3 DNA sequence: TGTGCCAGCAGGAACCAATGGGGTCTGACAGATACGCAGTATTTT. Translated: CASRNQWGLTDTQYF. This chain connects TRBV11-2 to TRBJ2-3; D is unresolved. The CDR3 consists of 15 residues. Germline CDR1 is SGHAT and CDR2 is FQNNGV. Between the trimmed V and J ends, which lost 6 bases and 3 bases, there was a span of 16 bases.